Listed below are T cell receptor beta chains from one sample, sequenced in a study of T cell repertoires in cytomegalovirus infection. TCRdb recomputed calls from the reads with MiXCR, one row per CDR3 protein. The sample lists a few hundred thousand distinct CDR3 sequences; about 18% were seen once. The sequenced sample was CD8+ T cells from PBMCs. Source of these receptors: a human donor in good health (CMV status not recorded). Some clones in this sample may be carry-over from other donors' samples. Each CDR3 is given with its conserved first and last residue. Each record gives: J gene, D gene, clone size, V gene, CDR3 DNA, CDR3 protein. The D gene is left open where the match is weak. Size is stated for part of the rows, as once, few or many counts, or as a class when the clone is expanded.

>TRBJ2-7|-|-|TRBV12-3/TRBV12-4
TGTGCCAGCAGTTTAGCGGCCCTCTACGAGCAGTACTTC
CASSLAALYEQYF
>TRBJ2-3|TRBD1|-|TRBV29-1
TGCAGCGTTTCAACAGGGGGCACAGATACGCAGTATTTT
CSVSTGGTDTQYF
>TRBJ2-7|-|many|TRBV25-1
TGTGCCAGCAGTGAATGGGGGGCCGAGCAGTACTTC
CASSEWGAEQYF
>TRBJ2-2|-|many|TRBV7-9
TGTGCCAGCAGAACCGACACCGCGAACACCGGGGAGCTGTTTTTT
CASRTDTANTGELFF
>TRBJ1-1|-|many|TRBV28
TGTGCCAGCAGCCCGCCGGGGGGGCTGAGGACTGAAGCTTTCTTT
CASSPPGGLRTEAFF
>TRBJ2-7|-|many|TRBV6-6
TGTGCCAGCAGTTACTCGTGGGGGGGGCCTTCCGAGCAGTACTTC
CASSYSWGGPSEQYF
>TRBJ2-7|TRBD2|-|TRBV3-1
TGTGCCAGCAGCCAAGATACCCCGTCGGTAGCGGGGGGCTACGAGCAGTACTTC
CASSQDTPSVAGGYEQYF
>TRBJ2-3|TRBD1|many|TRBV7-6
TGTGCCAGCAGCTTATCCCAGGGGGCTGTCCATACGCAGTATTTT
CASSLSQGAVHTQYF
>TRBJ2-7|-|few|TRBV6-1
TGTGCCAGCAGTGGGACAAGATCCTACGAGCAGTACTTC
CASSGTRSYEQYF
>TRBJ1-3|-|many|TRBV7-8
TGTGCCAGCAGCTTTTCGGGGAAAATCTCTGGAAACACCATATATTTT
CASSFSGKISGNTIYF
>TRBJ1-5|-|many|TRBV4-2
TGTGCCAGCAGCCAAGGGGGGATCAATCAGCCCCAGCATTTT
CASSQGGINQPQHF
>TRBJ2-7|-|many|TRBV7-9
TGTGCCAGCAGCTTGGACGGATCCTACGAGCAGTACTTC
CASSLDGSYEQYF
>TRBJ2-1|TRBD2|few|TRBV4-3
TGCGCCAGCAGCCAAGGTACTAGCGGGGTCTCTGAGCAGTTCTTC
CASSQGTSGVSEQFF
>TRBJ2-5|-|-|TRBV20-1
TGCAGTGCTCCCGGACAGCTTTGGGGAGAGACCCAGTACTTC
CSAPGQLWGETQYF
>TRBJ2-2|-|few|TRBV7-9
TGTGCCAGCACCTCGGGAAGGGGAAACACCGGGGAGCTGTTTTTT
CASTSGRGNTGELFF
>TRBJ1-1|-|many|TRBV20-1
TGCAGTGCCACGGGTTACTATTGGGGTGGGGACACTGAAGCTTTCTTT
CSATGYYWGGDTEAFF